In its sample, the clone carrying this TCR beta chain was seen many times. What it recognizes is unknown. Via MiXCR, TCRdb re-called the 5' RACE reads, giving one row per CDR3 protein. The table has hundreds of thousands of distinct CDR3 sequences, 3.6% seen once; the top ten hold roughly a quarter. Deletions cut 0 bases from V and 0 bases from J, with 9 bases between. Germline loops: CDR1 LGHNA, CDR2 YSLEER. The CDR3 is 17 residues long. The sample comes from a study of T cells after yellow fever vaccination. The study, taken as a whole, reports: Reappearance after the booster was seen for most primary-vaccination clones, at about 95% CD4 and less than 90% CD8.

This clonotype was obtained from a man between 18 and 35 years old who received the YFV17D yellow fever vaccine. V and J are TRBV4-3 and TRBJ2-6, with D perhaps being TRBD1 or TRBD2 (5 bases each). This material consisted of PBMCs, taken on the day of the yellow fever booster vaccination. In DNA, the CDR3 is TGCGCCAGCAGCCAAGAGGGACGGACCTCTGGGGCCAACGTCCTGACTTTC. It yields the protein CASSQEGRTSGANVLTF.